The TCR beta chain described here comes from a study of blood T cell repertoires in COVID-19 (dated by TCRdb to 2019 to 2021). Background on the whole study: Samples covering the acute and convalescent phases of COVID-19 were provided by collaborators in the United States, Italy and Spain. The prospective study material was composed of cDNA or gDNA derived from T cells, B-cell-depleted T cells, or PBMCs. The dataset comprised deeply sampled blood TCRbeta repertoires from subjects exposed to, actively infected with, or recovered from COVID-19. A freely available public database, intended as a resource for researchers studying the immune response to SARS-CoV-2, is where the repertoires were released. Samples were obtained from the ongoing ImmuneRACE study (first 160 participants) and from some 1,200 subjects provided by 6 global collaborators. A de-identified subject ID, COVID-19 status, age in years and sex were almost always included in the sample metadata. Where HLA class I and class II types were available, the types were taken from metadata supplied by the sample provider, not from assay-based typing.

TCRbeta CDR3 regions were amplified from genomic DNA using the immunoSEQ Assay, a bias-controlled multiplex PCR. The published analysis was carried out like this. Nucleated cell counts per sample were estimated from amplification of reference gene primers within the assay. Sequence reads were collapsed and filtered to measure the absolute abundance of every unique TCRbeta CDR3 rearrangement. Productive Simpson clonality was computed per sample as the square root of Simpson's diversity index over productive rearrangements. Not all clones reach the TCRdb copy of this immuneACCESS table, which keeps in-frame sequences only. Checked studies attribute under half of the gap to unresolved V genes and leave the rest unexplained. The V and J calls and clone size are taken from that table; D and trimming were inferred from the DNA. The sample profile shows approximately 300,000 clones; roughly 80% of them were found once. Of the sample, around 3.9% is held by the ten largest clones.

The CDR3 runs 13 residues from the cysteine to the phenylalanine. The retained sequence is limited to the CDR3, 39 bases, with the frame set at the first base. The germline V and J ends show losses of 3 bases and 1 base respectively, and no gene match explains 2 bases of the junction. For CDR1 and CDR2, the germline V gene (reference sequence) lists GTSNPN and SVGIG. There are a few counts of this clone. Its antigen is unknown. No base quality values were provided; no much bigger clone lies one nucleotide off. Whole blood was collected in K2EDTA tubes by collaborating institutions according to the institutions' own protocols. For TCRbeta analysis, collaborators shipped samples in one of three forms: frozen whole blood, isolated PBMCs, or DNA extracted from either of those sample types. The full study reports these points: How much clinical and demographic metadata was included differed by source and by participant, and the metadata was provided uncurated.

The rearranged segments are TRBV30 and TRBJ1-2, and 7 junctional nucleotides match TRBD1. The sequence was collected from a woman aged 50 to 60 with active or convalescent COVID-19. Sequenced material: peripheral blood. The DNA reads TGTGCCTGGAGGACAGGGATTAACTATGGCTACACCTTC. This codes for CAWRTGINYGYTF.